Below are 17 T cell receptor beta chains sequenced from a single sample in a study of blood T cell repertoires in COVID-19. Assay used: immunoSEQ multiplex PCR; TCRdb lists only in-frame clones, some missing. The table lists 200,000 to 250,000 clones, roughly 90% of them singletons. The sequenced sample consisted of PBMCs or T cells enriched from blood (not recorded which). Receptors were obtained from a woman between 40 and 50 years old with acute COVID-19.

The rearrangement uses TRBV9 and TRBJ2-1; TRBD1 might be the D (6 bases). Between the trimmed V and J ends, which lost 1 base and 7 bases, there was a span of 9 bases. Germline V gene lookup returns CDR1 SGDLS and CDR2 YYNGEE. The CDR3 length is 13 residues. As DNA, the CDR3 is TGTGCCAGCAGCGTAAAAACAGGGAATGAGCAGTTCTTC. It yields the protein CASSVKTGNEQFF.

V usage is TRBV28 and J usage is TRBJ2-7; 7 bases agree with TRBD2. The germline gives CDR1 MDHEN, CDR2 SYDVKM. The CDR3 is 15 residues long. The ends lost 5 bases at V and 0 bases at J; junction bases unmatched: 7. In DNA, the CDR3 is TGTGCCAGCAGTCAGATAGGCGGGGGCTCCTACGAGCAGTACGTC. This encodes CASSQIGGGSYEQYV.

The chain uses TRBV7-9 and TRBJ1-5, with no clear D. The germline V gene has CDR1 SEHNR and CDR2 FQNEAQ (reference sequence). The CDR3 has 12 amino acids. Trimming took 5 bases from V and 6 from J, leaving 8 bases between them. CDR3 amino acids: CASSRDSQPQHF. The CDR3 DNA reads TGTGCCAGCAGCCGAGATTCTCAGCCCCAGCATTTT.

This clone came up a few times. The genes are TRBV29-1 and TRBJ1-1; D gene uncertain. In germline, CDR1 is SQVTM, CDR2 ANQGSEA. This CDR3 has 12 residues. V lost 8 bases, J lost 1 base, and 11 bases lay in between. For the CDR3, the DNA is TGCAGCACCATGAGGCAGAACACTGAAGCTTTCTTT. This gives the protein CSTMRQNTEAFF.

The CDR3 DNA reads as TGTGCCAGTAGTATAGGGATCAGGGGAAGTCGATCCTACGAGCAGTACTTC. It translates to CASSIGIRGSRSYEQYF. The chain links TRBV19 to TRBJ2-7; TRBD1 might be the D (6 bases). The length of the CDR3 is 17 residues. Germline V lookup: CDR1 LNHDA, CDR2 SQIVND (reference sequence). The V and J ends lost 1 base and 1 base respectively, with 17 bases between them. The variable domain in full, with the rest retrieved from reference TRBV19 and TRBJ2-7, is DGGITQSPKYLFRKEGQNVTLSCEQNLNHDAMYWYRQDPGQGLRLIYYSQIVNDFQKGDIAEGYSVSREKKESFPLTVTSAQKNPTAFYLCASSIGIRGSRSYEQYFGPGTRLTVT.

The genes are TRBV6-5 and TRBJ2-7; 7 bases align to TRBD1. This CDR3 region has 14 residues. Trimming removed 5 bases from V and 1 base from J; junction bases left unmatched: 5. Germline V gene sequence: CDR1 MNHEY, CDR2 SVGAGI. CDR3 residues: CASSTGADSYEQYV. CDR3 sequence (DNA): TGTGCCAGCAGTACAGGGGCCGATTCCTACGAGCAGTACGTC.

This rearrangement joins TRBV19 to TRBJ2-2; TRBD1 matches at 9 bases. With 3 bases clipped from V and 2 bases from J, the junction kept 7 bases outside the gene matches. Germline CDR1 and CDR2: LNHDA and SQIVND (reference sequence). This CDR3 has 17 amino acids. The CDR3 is CASSIVGTGPNTGELFF. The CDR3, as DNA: TGTGCCAGTAGTATCGTTGGGACAGGGCCAAACACCGGGGAGCTGTTTTTT.

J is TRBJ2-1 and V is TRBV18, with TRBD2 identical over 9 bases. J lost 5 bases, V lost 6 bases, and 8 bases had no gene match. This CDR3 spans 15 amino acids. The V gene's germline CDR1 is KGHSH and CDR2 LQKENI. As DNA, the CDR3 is TGTGCCAGCTCCGTCACGACTAGCGGTGACAATGAGCAGTTCTTC. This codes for CASSVTTSGDNEQFF.

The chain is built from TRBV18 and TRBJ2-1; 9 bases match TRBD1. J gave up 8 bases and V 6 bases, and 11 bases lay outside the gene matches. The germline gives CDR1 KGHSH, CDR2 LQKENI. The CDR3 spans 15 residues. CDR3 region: CASSGPGTGRDEQFF. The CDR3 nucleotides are TGTGCCAGCTCCGGACCCGGGACAGGGAGAGATGAGCAGTTCTTC.

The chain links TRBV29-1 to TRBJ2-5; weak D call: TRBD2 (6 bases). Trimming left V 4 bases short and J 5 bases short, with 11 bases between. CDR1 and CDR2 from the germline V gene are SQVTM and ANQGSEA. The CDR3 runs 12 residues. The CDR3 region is CSVVGGVETQYF. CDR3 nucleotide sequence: TGCAGCGTTGTGGGGGGAGTGGAGACCCAGTACTTC.

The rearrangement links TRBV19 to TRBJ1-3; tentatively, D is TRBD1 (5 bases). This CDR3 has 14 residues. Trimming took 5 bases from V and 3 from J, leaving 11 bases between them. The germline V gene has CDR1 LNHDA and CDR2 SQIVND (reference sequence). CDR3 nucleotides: TGTGCCAGTAGTCCCGGGGGTAATGGAAACACCATATATTTT. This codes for CASSPGGNGNTIYF.

For the CDR3, the DNA is TGTGCCAGCAGCGCCCGACAGGGGACAGCTGCAGATACGCAGTATTTT. It codes for CASSARQGTAADTQYF. This chain connects TRBV5-4 to TRBJ2-3; TRBD1 aligns across 8 bases. The CDR3 length is 16 residues. The V and J ends lost 4 bases and 4 bases, in that order; junction bases with no gene match: 11. Germline V CDR1 and CDR2: SGHNT, YYREEE (reference sequence).

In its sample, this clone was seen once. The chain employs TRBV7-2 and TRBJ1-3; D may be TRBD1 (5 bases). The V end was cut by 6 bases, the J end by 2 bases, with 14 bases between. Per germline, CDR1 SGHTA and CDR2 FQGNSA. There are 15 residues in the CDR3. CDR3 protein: CASRPSGVAGNTIYF. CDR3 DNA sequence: TGTGCCAGCAGGCCTTCGGGGGTGGCTGGAAACACCATATATTTT.

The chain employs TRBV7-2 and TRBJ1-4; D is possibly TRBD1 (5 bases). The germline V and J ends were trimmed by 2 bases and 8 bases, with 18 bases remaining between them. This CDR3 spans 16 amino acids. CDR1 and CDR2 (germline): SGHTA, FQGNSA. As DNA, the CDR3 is TGTGCCAGCAGCTTACTCACTCCGGGACTCGGAGAAAAACTGTTTTTT. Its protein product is CASSLLTPGLGEKLFF.

The CDR3 sequence is CASSPTGLGTDTQYF. The DNA for the CDR3 is TGTGCCAGCAGTCCCACAGGGTTAGGCACAGATACGCAGTATTTT. The chain is built from TRBV6-5 and TRBJ2-3; the D gene is possibly TRBD1 (6 bases). V was shortened by 5 bases and J by 1 base, with 13 bases between the two germline ends. Germline V gene sequence: CDR1 MNHEY, CDR2 SVGAGI. CDR3 length equals 15 residues.

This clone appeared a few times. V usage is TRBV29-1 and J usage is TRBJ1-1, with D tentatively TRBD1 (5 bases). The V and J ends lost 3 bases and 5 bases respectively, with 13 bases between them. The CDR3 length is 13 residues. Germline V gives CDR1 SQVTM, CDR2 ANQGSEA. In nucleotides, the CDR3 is TGCAGCGTTGATGGGGGGGAGTGGACTGAAGCTTTCTTT. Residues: CSVDGGEWTEAFF.

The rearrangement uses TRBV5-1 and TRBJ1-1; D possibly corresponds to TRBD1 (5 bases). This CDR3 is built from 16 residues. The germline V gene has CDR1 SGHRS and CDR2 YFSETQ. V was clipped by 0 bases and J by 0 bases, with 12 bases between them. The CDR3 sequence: CASSLGTGLLNTEAFF. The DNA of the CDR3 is TGCGCCAGCAGCTTGGGTACAGGCCTTCTGAACACTGAAGCTTTCTTT.